These 31 T cell receptor beta chains were sequenced from one sample in a study of tumor and adjacent non-tumor tissue in lung cancer. Three rounds of nested PCR, following a modified ARM-PCR protocol, produced the TCRbeta library. From the multiplex PCR reads, TCRdb called clonotypes with MiXCR, one entry per CDR3 protein. The sample lists 90,000 to 100,000 distinct CDR3 sequences, 80% occurring once. No cell sorting was done before RNA was extracted from the tissue. This non-tumor lung sample came from over 3 cm beyond the tumor edge. Sequences were obtained from distant non-tumor lung tissue. The receptors come from a man in his 60s with small cell lung cancer.

The chain recombines TRBV12-3 or TRBV12-4 with TRBJ2-1; the D gene is possibly TRBD1 (5 bases). The CDR3 sequence is 13 residues long. V was pared by 10 bases and J by 3 bases, with 13 bases between. This chain's CDR3 is CANSFDSYNEQFF. The CDR3 region has the DNA TGTGCCAATAGTTTCGACAGCTACAATGAGCAGTTCTTC.

This clonotype showed up just once. V and J are TRBV7-9 and TRBJ1-2, with a possible D match to TRBD1 (5 bases). In germline, CDR1 is SEHNR, CDR2 FQNEAQ (reference sequence). Trimming took 6 bases from V and 11 from J, leaving 25 bases between them. This CDR3 has 15 residues. CDR3 region: CASRLGTRVEGGYTF. CDR3 DNA: TGTGCCAGCAGACTTGGGACCAGGGTAGAAGGAGGTTACACCTTC.

A note on this clonotype: This likely comes from a read error, as the CDR3 has no conserved phenylalanine or tryptophan at its end. The J gene is TRBJ2-7, the V gene TRBV29-1; D remains unclear. This CDR3 has 14 residues. From germline, CDR1 is SQVTM and CDR2 ANQGSEA. V lost 4 bases and J lost 3, with 16 bases in between. CDR3 nucleotides: TGCAGCGTTGCTGGCTGGAGCGCCTACTACGAGCAGTACTTA. Its translation is CSVAGWSAYYEQYL.

Worth noting for this clonotype: Since the CDR3 does not end with the conserved phenylalanine or tryptophan, this likely comes from a read error. The rearrangement joins TRBV11-1 to TRBJ2-7; D is uncertain. The CDR3 spans 11 residues. CDR1 is SGHAT and CDR2 is FQDESV in the germline V gene (reference sequence). The CDR3 nucleotides are TGTGCCGGCAGCCTAGGTGAGGAGCAGTACCTC. Protein: CAGSLGEEQYL.

A remark on this clonotype: The CDR3 does not end in the conserved phenylalanine or tryptophan, so this is likely a read error. The gene calls are TRBV2 and TRBJ2-3, with D possibly being TRBD1 (6 bases). The CDR3 runs to 13 residues. V lost 4 bases and J 1 base, leaving 6 bases between the germline ends. Germline CDR1 reads SNHLY; CDR2 reads FYNNEI. CDR3 sequence (DNA): TGTGCCAGCAGTGGACAGGGCACAGATACGCAGTATCTT. Encoded protein: CASSGQGTDTQYL.

The chain links TRBV4-1 to TRBJ2-1; D is perhaps TRBD1 or TRBD2 (9 bases each). The germline V gene encodes CDR1 MGHRA and CDR2 YSYEKL. Trimming took 11 bases from V and 5 from J, leaving 34 bases between them. This CDR3 comprises 19 residues. CDR3 sequence (DNA): TGCGCCGGCATCCACGAACAGGGGGCGGGAGGGCCTTCCGACAATGAGCAGTTCTTC. This gives the protein CAGIHEQGAGGPSDNEQFF.

This clonotype was observed a few times. At one of its ends the junction is not consistent with the germline gene, which may arise from a read error. The chain links TRBV4-2 to TRBJ2-2, with a possible D match to TRBD2 (6 bases). CDR3 length equals 15 residues. The V gene's germline CDR1 is LGHNA and CDR2 YNFKEQ. The CDR3 region has the DNA TGTGCCAGCAAATTAACGGGAGATGATGGCGGGGAGCCGTTTTTT. This translates into CASKLTGDDGGEPFF.

As regards this clonotype: Here the CDR3 omits its conserved ending phenylalanine or tryptophan, so a read error is the likely source. This rearrangement joins TRBV5-6 to TRBJ2-3, with D perhaps assigned TRBD1 or TRBD2 (5 bases each). CDR1 is SGHDT and CDR2 is YYEEEE in the germline V gene. The CDR3 loop spans 14 amino acids. The CDR3 sequence: CASSLEGTTDTQYS. In nucleotides, the CDR3 is TGTGCCAGCAGCTTGGAGGGGACCACAGACACGCAGTATTCT.

This clonotype was observed a handful of times. This may arise from a read error, as a much more abundant clone is one base away. This chain joins TRBV20-1 and TRBJ1-2; no clear D gene. Trimming took off 0 bases at V and 3 bases at J, with 11 bases between the two ends. The CDR3 extends over 14 amino acids. CDR1 and CDR2 (germline): DFQATT, SNEGSKA (reference sequence). In nucleotides, the CDR3 is TGCAGTGCTAGAGAGTCATGGTGGGACTATGGCTACACCTTC. Amino acids: CSARESWWDYGYTF.

This clonotype came up once. This may come from a read error, since a much larger clone is one base off. V and J are TRBV5-1 and TRBJ2-1; tentatively, D is TRBD1 or TRBD2 (6 bases each). The CDR3 has 12 residues. In germline, CDR1 is SGHRS, CDR2 YFSETQ. V was trimmed by 1 base and J by 15 bases, leaving 14 bases between them. The CDR3 reads CASSLNQGRRFF. In DNA form, the CDR3 reads TGCGCCAGCAGCTTGAATCAGGGGAGGCGGTTCTTC.

As to this clonotype: The CDR3 does not close with the conserved phenylalanine or tryptophan, likely indicating a read error. This chain connects TRBV5-1 to TRBJ1-1, with TRBD1 matching over 7 bases. Looked up from germline, CDR1 is SGHRS and CDR2 is YFSETQ. Trimming at V came to 6 bases and at J to 4 bases, leaving 9 bases not matched to a gene. The CDR3 runs 14 residues. The chain's CDR3 is CASTLVQGGTEAFL. The CDR3 coding sequence is TGCGCCAGCACATTAGTGCAGGGGGGCACTGAAGCTTTCCTT.

As regards this clonotype: The germline gene is not matched at one end of the junction; a read error may be the cause. The rearrangement joins TRBV28 to TRBJ2-5; D perhaps matches TRBD2 (5 bases). Germline CDR1 MDHEN, CDR2 SYDVKM. This CDR3 contains 13 residues. The CDR3 region is CASSLGEWETHYF. The DNA of the CDR3 is TGTGCCAGCAGTCTCGGGGAGTGGGAGACCCATTACTTC.

Comments on this clonotype: The conserved phenylalanine or tryptophan normally closing the CDR3 is absent here, so this likely arose from a read error. The V call is TRBV11-2, the J call TRBJ1-2; TRBD1 agrees at 7 bases. CDR1 and CDR2 (germline): SGHAT, FQNNGV. CDR3 length: 13 amino acids. This chain's CDR3 is CASDDRDNYRYTL. The DNA for the CDR3 is TGTGCCAGCGACGACAGGGATAACTATCGCTACACCTTA.

A note on this clonotype: In this CDR3 the conserved last residue, phenylalanine or tryptophan, is missing, so a read error is likely. The V call is TRBV29-1, the J call TRBJ2-7; 9 bases agree with TRBD2. This CDR3 contains 13 residues. Germline CDR1 is SQVTM and CDR2 is ANQGSEA. Trimming at V came to 8 bases and at J to 1 base, leaving 6 bases not matched to a gene. CDR3 in DNA: TGCAGCATTGCTAGCGGGATTTCCTACGAGCAGTACATC. Translating it yields CSIASGISYEQYI.

For this clonotype: The junction departs from the called germline gene at one end, perhaps through a read error. The gene calls are TRBV11-2 and TRBJ2-7; no clear D. Germline lookup yields CDR1 SGHAT and CDR2 FQNNGV. The CDR3 sequence is 13 residues long. CDR3 nucleotides: TGTGCCAGTAGCTTAGACACGCTCTACGAGCAGTACTTC. This sequence encodes CASSLDTLYEQYF. The entire variable domain, with the rest obtained from reference TRBV11-2 and TRBJ2-7, is as follows: EAGVAQSPRYKIIEKRQSVAFWCNPISGHATLYWYQQILGQGPKLLIQFQNNGVVDDSQLPKDRFSAERLKGVDSTLKIQPAKLEDSAVYLCASSLDTLYEQYFGPGTRLTVT.

The table lists this clonotype with many counts. This chain links TRBV4-1 with TRBJ1-4; 10 bases align to TRBD1. CDR3 length: 17 residues. Losses at the gene ends were 3 bases for V and 7 bases for J; bases not matched to a gene: 11. Germline loops: CDR1 MGHRA, CDR2 YSYEKL. The DNA for the CDR3 is TGCGCCAGCAGCCACCCCGGGACAGGGGTTCAAGGTGAAAAACTGTTTTTT. This gives the protein CASSHPGTGVQGEKLFF.

With regard to this clonotype: At one end, the junction sequence differs from germline, possibly due to a read error. The V call is TRBV29-1, the J call TRBJ2-5; D call uncertain. Germline loops: CDR1 SQVTM, CDR2 ANQGSEA. This CDR3 is 14 amino acids long. The CDR3 coding sequence is TGCTGCGTTGATAAGAGTGGCCGCCAAGAGACCCAGTACTTC. Its translation: CCVDKSGRQETQYF.

Worth noting for this clonotype: No conserved phenylalanine or tryptophan is present at the end of the CDR3, so a read error is the likely explanation. The chain combines TRBV29-1 with TRBJ2-3; 9 bases align to TRBD2. The CDR3 is 16 residues long. J was trimmed by 2 bases and V by 5 bases; bases with no gene match: 11. Germline assignment: CDR1 SQVTM and CDR2 ANQGSEA. The CDR3 DNA reads as TGCAGCGTTTCTGAGGGAAGCGGGAGGTCCACAGATACGCAGTATTTG. Translating it yields CSVSEGSGRSTDTQYL.

This clonotype has only one observation. The junction does not match germline at one end; this may be a read error. The gene calls are TRBV5-4 and TRBJ2-2; D is perhaps TRBD2 (5 bases). This CDR3 has 14 amino acids. The germline gives CDR1 SGHNT, CDR2 YYREEE (reference sequence). The CDR3: CASNSVANTGELSF. CDR3 DNA: TGTGCCAGCAATTCCGTCGCGAACACCGGGGAGCTGTCTTTT.

The chain is built from TRBV11-2 and TRBJ2-1, with 9 bases that match TRBD2. Germline CDR1 is SGHAT and CDR2 is FQNNGV. The J segment lost 12 bases and the V segment lost 2 bases, leaving 5 bases of the junction unmatched. The CDR3 extends over 13 amino acids. CDR3 amino acids: CASSLITSGLQFF. The CDR3 DNA reads as TGTGCCAGCAGCTTAATTACTAGCGGGCTGCAGTTCTTC. Complete variable domain (other parts from reference TRBV11-2 and TRBJ2-1): EAGVAQSPRYKIIEKRQSVAFWCNPISGHATLYWYQQILGQGPKLLIQFQNNGVVDDSQLPKDRFSAERLKGVDSTLKIQPAKLEDSAVYLCASSLITSGLQFFGPGTRLTVL.

Remarks on this clonotype: One junction end disagrees with the germline gene, perhaps due to a read error. The chain combines TRBV5-6 with TRBJ1-2; 8 bases map to TRBD1. This CDR3 is 14 amino acids long. Germline assignment: CDR1 SGHDT and CDR2 YYEEEE. CDR3 nucleotides: TGTGCCAGCAGCTTAGCAGGGGGCGGCTATGGCTACGTCTTC. This codes for CASSLAGGGYGYVF.

Turning to this clonotype: The junction does not match germline at one end; this may be a read error. The rearrangement links TRBV28 to TRBJ2-5, with 9 bases lining up with TRBD2. The length of the CDR3 is 17 residues. CDR1 is MDHEN and CDR2 is SYDVKM in the germline V gene. The CDR3 nucleotides read TGTGCCAGGAGTTCCCGGGTGGTAGCGGGGGAGAAGGAGACCCAGTACTTC. Residues: CARSSRVVAGEKETQYF.

Comments on this clonotype: A read error may explain this, as a much larger clone is one base away. The chain joins TRBV6-1 to TRBJ1-3; D is uncertain. The germline V gene has CDR1 MNHNS and CDR2 SASEGT. The CDR3 extends over 17 amino acids. Here the CDR3 reads CASRGTGGSTPGNIIYF. Written as DNA, the CDR3 is TGTGCCAGCAGGGGTACGGGAGGGTCTACGCCAGGAAACATCATATATTTT.

This chain uses TRBV6-1 with TRBJ1-5, with TRBD1 matching over 9 bases. The V gene's germline CDR1 is MNHNS and CDR2 SASEGT. The trim removed 10 bases at V and 4 bases at J, leaving 11 bases unmatched. The CDR3 runs 15 residues. CDR3 protein: CANMGTGRLNQPQHF. Written as DNA, the CDR3 is TGTGCCAACATGGGGACAGGGCGGTTGAATCAGCCCCAGCATTTT.

This clonotype was seen a handful of times. One base away lies a much larger clone, so this may be a sequencing read error. The chain recombines TRBV10-3 with TRBJ1-1; no definite D call. This CDR3 is 12 amino acids long. Germline CDR1 is ENHRY and CDR2 is SYGVKD. The CDR3 bases are TGTGCCTTCAGCCGAGAGGGCGCTGGAGCTTTCTTT. Its protein product is CAFSREGAGAFF.

As concerns this clonotype: Relative to the germline gene, one junction end is altered; a read error may explain this. The chain couples TRBV12-3 or TRBV12-4 to TRBJ2-3; D call uncertain. CDR3 length: 14 amino acids. In DNA, the CDR3 is TGTGCCAACAGTTTGATAGGGCCCACAGATACGCAGTATTTT. Its translation: CANSLIGPTDTQYF.

This clonotype turned up a few times. A much larger clone lies one base from this, so it may be a read error. The chain links TRBV5-4 to TRBJ2-3; D is unclear. The germline CDR1 and CDR2 sequences are SGHNT and YYREEE (reference sequence). The CDR3 extends over 12 amino acids. The ends were cut back, 4 bases at V and 5 bases at J, with 8 bases in the middle. This CDR3 is CASSQEEDTQYF. The DNA for the CDR3 is TGTGCCAGCAGCCAAGAGGAAGATACGCAGTATTTT.

Note on this clonotype: This sequence may be a read error, since a much larger clone differs from it by one base. The gene calls are TRBV19 and TRBJ2-1; TRBD1 aligns across 12 bases. CDR3 length: 15 residues. CDR1 and CDR2 from the germline V gene are LNHDA and SQIVND (reference sequence). In DNA, the CDR3 is TGTGCCAGAAGTATCGGCGGGACAGGGGGCGTTGAGCAGTTCTTC. Translated: CARSIGGTGGVEQFF.

The rearrangement links TRBV29-1 to TRBJ2-7; no clear D gene. The CDR3 spans 12 residues. Trimming removed 4 bases at V and 1 base at J, with 8 bases between. Germline lookup yields CDR1 SQVTM and CDR2 ANQGSEA. CDR3 sequence (DNA): TGCAGCGTTGGACATGATTCCTACGAGCAGTACGTC. This codes for CSVGHDSYEQYV.

This clonotype occurred many times. The chain carries TRBV2 and TRBJ2-3; D call uncertain. With 2 bases removed from V and 1 base from J, the gap between germline ends came to 10 bases. The CDR3 runs to 15 residues. The germline V gene encodes CDR1 SNHLY and CDR2 FYNNEI. CDR3 residues: CASSELGTRTDTQYF. The CDR3 coding sequence is TGTGCCAGCAGTGAATTGGGCACACGCACAGATACGCAGTATTTT.

Of note for this clonotype: The junction and the germline gene differ at one end; a read error may be behind it. The chain employs TRBV4-1 and TRBJ2-2; D is possibly TRBD2 (5 bases). Germline assignment: CDR1 MGHRA and CDR2 YSYEKL. The CDR3 consists of 15 residues. The CDR3 region has the DNA TGCGCCAGCAGCTCAGCGGACTCGAAGACCGGGGAGCTGTCTTTT. The encoded protein is CASSSADSKTGELSF.